This passage covers 21 T cell receptor beta chains from one sample sequenced in a study of CD8+ T cells in alopecia areata. Treatment: oral pan-JAK inhibitor, 5-10 mg twice daily. RNA was extracted and reverse transcribed into cDNA as the sequencing template. TCRdb's table, derived via immunoSEQ multiplex PCR, lists solely in-frame clones and lacks some. This table holds fewer than 250,000 clones, roughly 66% found once. The sequences come from CD4+ T cells sorted from blood, collected at week 24, from a patient treated with tofacitinib. These TCRs come from a human donor with alopecia areata.

The chain combines TRBV29-1 with TRBJ2-6; perhaps TRBD2 as D (5 bases). Trimming stripped 4 bases from V and 0 bases from J, with 7 bases between. Germline loops: CDR1 SQVTM, CDR2 ANQGSEA. This CDR3 has 14 amino acids. The CDR3 here is CSVGEGSGANVLTF. The CDR3 DNA is TGCAGCGTTGGCGAGGGCTCTGGGGCCAACGTCCTGACTTTC.

J is TRBJ1-1 and V is TRBV30; tentative D call: TRBD1 (6 bases). The germline V gene has CDR1 GTSNPN and CDR2 SVGIG (reference sequence). Trimming stripped 4 bases from V and 4 bases from J, with 13 bases between. The CDR3 runs 13 residues. CDR3: CAWNQGKGTEAFF. The CDR3 DNA sequence: TGTGCCTGGAATCAGGGGAAGGGCACTGAAGCTTTCTTT.

The rearrangement links TRBV14 to TRBJ1-2; 9 bases match TRBD1. The V gene's germline CDR1 is SGHDN and CDR2 FVKESK. The CDR3 loop spans 16 amino acids. With 2 bases clipped from V and 7 bases from J, the junction kept 11 bases outside the gene matches. CDR3 nucleotides: TGTGCCAGCAGCCAACTTCCGGGACAGGGAGTTGGTGGCTACACCTTC. Encoded protein: CASSQLPGQGVGGYTF.

CDR3 amino acids: CACTGTGRSNQPQHF. The CDR3 nucleotides read TGTGCCTGCACCGGGACAGGGCGATCAAATCAGCCCCAGCATTTT. The chain has TRBV30 and TRBJ1-5, with 9 bases that match TRBD1. V lost 6 bases and J lost 4; bases outside the gene matches: 10. This CDR3 has 15 amino acids. The germline CDR1 and CDR2 sequences are GTSNPN and SVGIG (reference sequence).

This clone appeared once. V is TRBV9 and J is TRBJ2-1; D ambiguous. V was shortened by 0 bases and J by 1 base, with 11 bases between the two germline ends. CDR3 length equals 16 residues. CDR1 and CDR2 from the germline V gene are SGDLS and YYNGEE. DNA for the CDR3: TGTGCCAGCAGCGTAGAGGTAGGGATATCCTACAATGAGCAGTTCTTC. This encodes CASSVEVGISYNEQFF.

The rearrangement links TRBV25-1 to TRBJ1-6, with a possible D match to TRBD1 (6 bases). The V gene's germline CDR1 is MGHDK and CDR2 SYGVNS. The CDR3 consists of 15 residues. Trimming pared 3 bases from V and 8 bases from J, leaving 14 bases between. The CDR3 sequence is CASSDPQGTYSPLHF. CDR3 coding DNA: TGTGCCAGCAGTGATCCCCAGGGGACTTATTCACCCCTCCACTTT.

The V call is TRBV5-6, the J call TRBJ2-7, with D perhaps matching TRBD1 or TRBD2 (5 bases each). This CDR3 region has 13 residues. Deletions cut 4 bases from V and 7 bases from J, with 15 bases between. The germline gives CDR1 SGHDT, CDR2 YYEEEE. CDR3: CASSPRGRWEQYF. Written as DNA, the CDR3 is TGTGCCAGCAGCCCTCGGGGCCGGTGGGAGCAGTACTTC.

This clone was seen more than once but under ten times. The chain combines TRBV7-9 with TRBJ1-1, with D hard to call. In germline, CDR1 is SEHNR, CDR2 FQNEAQ (reference sequence). V lost 3 bases and J 1 base, leaving 3 bases between the germline ends. There are 12 residues in the CDR3. The CDR3, as DNA: TGTGCCAGCAGCTTCACGAACACTGAAGCTTTCTTT. Translation gives CASSFTNTEAFF.

This clone was counted a few times. This rearrangement joins TRBV11-2 to TRBJ2-7, with 8 bases fitting TRBD1. J gave up 2 bases and V 6 bases, and 9 bases lay outside the gene matches. The CDR3 covers 15 residues. The germline V gene encodes CDR1 SGHAT and CDR2 FQNNGV. This CDR3 reads CASRQPGQEPYEQYF. The CDR3 DNA follows: TGTGCCAGCAGACAACCGGGACAGGAACCCTACGAGCAGTACTTC.

The gene calls are TRBV7-9 and TRBJ1-2; D perhaps matches TRBD1 (6 bases). Germline V gene data show CDR1 as SEHNR and CDR2 as FQNEAQ (reference sequence). V lost 10 bases, J lost 2 bases, and 11 bases lay in between. The CDR3 is 12 residues long. The CDR3 DNA reads as TGTGCCACTGGGGGGCCCAACTATGGCTACACCTTC. Translated: CATGGPNYGYTF.

Ten or more counts support this clone. The V call is TRBV5-1, the J call TRBJ1-1, with TRBD1 as a possible D gene (5 bases). The CDR3 length is 12 residues. V lost 2 bases and J 10 bases, leaving 12 bases between the germline ends. CDR1 is SGHRS and CDR2 is YFSETQ in the germline V gene. The CDR3 nucleotides read TGCGCCAGCAGCTTACGAGGGGAGGGAGCTTTCTTT. Translation gives CASSLRGEGAFF.

The J gene is TRBJ1-5, the V gene TRBV29-1; D gene uncertain. V lost 1 base, J lost 4 bases, and 8 bases lay in between. This CDR3 spans 13 amino acids. Looked up from germline, CDR1 is SQVTM and CDR2 is ANQGSEA. Here the CDR3 DNA reads TGCAGCGTTGAAGTAGGAGTGAATCAGCCCCAGCATTTT. As protein: CSVEVGVNQPQHF.

This clone showed up just once. V is TRBV2 and J is TRBJ2-1; either TRBD1 or TRBD2 may supply D (5 bases each). Trimming removed 3 bases from V and 0 bases from J, with 9 bases in between. Germline V gene data show CDR1 as SNHLY and CDR2 as FYNNEI. This CDR3 contains 15 residues. CDR3 nucleotides: TGTGCCAGCAGTGAGTGGGGGAGCTCCTACAATGAGCAGTTCTTC. Translating gives CASSEWGSSYNEQFF.

The chain recombines TRBV11-2 with TRBJ2-7; D gene uncertain. There are 12 residues in the CDR3. CDR1 is SGHAT and CDR2 is FQNNGV in the germline V gene. Deletions cut 5 bases from V and 2 bases from J, with 7 bases between. This CDR3 is CASSVRPYEQYF. CDR3 nucleotides: TGTGCCAGCAGCGTTAGGCCCTACGAGCAGTACTTC.

The V call is TRBV29-1, the J call TRBJ2-7; TRBD1 matches at 10 bases. J was trimmed by 7 bases and V by 0 bases; bases with no gene match: 18. This CDR3 region has 18 residues. The V gene's germline CDR1 is SQVTM and CDR2 ANQGSEA. CDR3 bases: TGCAGCGTTGAAGATCCACTCCGCCGGGACAGGGGTGTGGGAGAGCAGTACTTC. Protein product: CSVEDPLRRDRGVGEQYF.

The chain uses TRBV5-6 and TRBJ1-1; D ambiguous. Trimming shortened V by 0 bases and J by 6 bases, and 9 bases separated the two germline ends. The length of the CDR3 is 13 residues. Germline V lookup: CDR1 SGHDT, CDR2 YYEEEE. CDR3: CASSLDVDAEAFF. In DNA, the CDR3 is TGTGCCAGCAGCTTGGATGTAGACGCTGAAGCTTTCTTT.

The chain joins TRBV29-1 to TRBJ2-7; D may match TRBD1 or TRBD2 (5 bases each). This CDR3 is built from 13 residues. Germline V CDR1 and CDR2: SQVTM, ANQGSEA. Trimming took 7 bases from V and 3 from J, leaving 16 bases between them. The DNA of the CDR3 is TGCAGCGCTCTCGAGGGGAGACGCTACGAGCAGTACTTC. Its translation: CSALEGRRYEQYF.

Details on this clone: The sample carries other DNA sequences with the same CDR3. The rearrangement joins TRBV9 to TRBJ2-5; D gene uncertain. V dropped 0 bases and J dropped 3 bases, with 12 bases sitting between them. Germline V CDR1 and CDR2: SGDLS, YYNGEE. This CDR3 comprises 15 residues. CDR3 protein: CASSVASGEKETQYF. The CDR3 DNA sequence: TGTGCCAGCAGCGTAGCTTCCGGAGAGAAAGAGACCCAGTACTTC.

The V gene is TRBV18, the J gene TRBJ1-6, with D unclear. The CDR3 covers 16 residues. Germline V CDR1 and CDR2: KGHSH, LQKENI. V was shortened by 1 base and J by 10 bases, with 17 bases between the two germline ends. Here the CDR3 DNA reads TGTGCCAGCTCACCACTCCCTCCGTCGGGTGGATCACCCCTCCACTTT. Translated: CASSPLPPSGGSPLHF.

This clone showed up just a few times. The rearrangement joins TRBV10-3 to TRBJ1-1; tentatively, D is TRBD1 (5 bases). The V gene's germline CDR1 is ENHRY and CDR2 SYGVKD. Trimming pared 6 bases from V and 3 bases from J, leaving 8 bases between. The CDR3 consists of 12 residues. The CDR3 nucleotides are TGTGCCATCAGCGGGGGGGACACTGAAGCTTTCTTT. It translates to CAISGGDTEAFF.

The chain employs TRBV6-5 and TRBJ1-6; TRBD1 might be the D (6 bases). In germline, CDR1 is MNHEY, CDR2 SVGAGI. The V and J ends lost 4 bases and 7 bases respectively, with 14 bases between them. This CDR3 is built from 15 residues. As DNA, the CDR3 is TGTGCCAGCAGTTCCGAAGGCACAGGGAATTCACCCCTCCACTTT. This translates into CASSSEGTGNSPLHF.